Shown below are 7 T cell receptor beta chains from a single sample sequenced in a study of T cells after yellow fever vaccination. TCRdb reprocessed the 5' RACE reads via MiXCR and lists one record per CDR3 protein. The table shows 250,000 or so distinct CDR3 sequences, with less than 7.5% occurring only once. Here the sequenced sample was CD4+ T cells sorted from PBMCs, taken on the day of the yellow fever booster vaccination. These receptors were obtained from a man aged 25 to 40 who received the YFV17D yellow fever vaccine.

The chain combines TRBV20-1 with TRBJ2-3, with 8 bases lining up with TRBD2. The CDR3 totals 12 residues. Germline CDR1 reads DFQATT; CDR2 reads SNEGSKA (reference sequence). The CDR3, as DNA: TGCAGCGTTAGCGGGAAATCCGATACGCAGTATTTT. Its translation: CSVSGKSDTQYF.

The J gene is TRBJ2-1, the V gene TRBV6-1; D is possibly TRBD2 (5 bases). Trimming shortened V by 4 bases and J by 7 bases, and 17 bases separated the two germline ends. Germline-derived CDR1 and CDR2 are MNHNS and SASEGT. This CDR3 comprises 15 residues. This CDR3 is CASSVGEWGGNEQFF. The CDR3, as DNA: TGTGCCAGCAGTGTGGGAGAATGGGGTGGGAATGAGCAGTTCTTC.

This chain joins TRBV15 and TRBJ2-5; D not certain. CDR1 is LNHNV, CDR2 YYDKDF, per germline (reference sequence). The length of the CDR3 is 13 residues. V lost 2 bases to trimming and J lost 2 bases, with 6 bases between them. CDR3 coding DNA: TGTGCCACCAGCAGAAATGGACAAGAGACCCAGTACTTC. Amino acid sequence: CATSRNGQETQYF. The full variable domain, its missing parts supplied by reference TRBV15 and TRBJ2-5, is DAMVIQNPRYQVTQFGKPVTLSCSQTLNHNVMYWYQQKSSQAPKLLFHYYDKDFNNEADTPDNFQSRRPNTSFCFLDIRSPGLGDTAMYLCATSRNGQETQYFGPGTRLLVL.

There are many counts of this clonotype. In DNA form, the CDR3 reads TGCGCCAGCAGCCAGGATAAGAATAGCAATCAGCCCCAGCATTTT. It translates to CASSQDKNSNQPQHF. V usage is TRBV4-3 and J usage is TRBJ1-5; unclear D gene. Per germline, CDR1 LGHNA and CDR2 YSLEER. The CDR3 consists of 15 residues. The V end was cut by 3 bases, the J end by 0 bases, with 9 bases between.

This clonotype was observed many times. J is TRBJ2-3 and V is TRBV5-1; no firm D call. The CDR3 spans 12 residues. V was clipped by 4 bases and J by 2 bases, with 5 bases between them. Germline CDR1 is SGHRS and CDR2 is YFSETQ. DNA of the CDR3: TGCGCCAGCAGCCTTATCACAGATACGCAGTATTTT. Translating it yields CASSLITDTQYF.

This clonotype occurred a few times. The gene calls are TRBV7-8 and TRBJ2-1; TRBD2 might be the D (6 bases). The CDR3 is 14 residues long. The V gene lost 1 base and the J gene lost 9 bases, with 13 bases spanning the gap. Germline V gene lookup returns CDR1 SGHVS and CDR2 FQNEAQ. This CDR3 is CASSLEGTSIEQFF. DNA of the CDR3: TGTGCCAGCAGCTTAGAGGGAACTAGCATTGAGCAGTTCTTC.

The CDR3 DNA sequence: TGCGCCAGCAGCTTGGGGGGACTAGCGTCCTACAATGAGCAGTTCTTC. It yields the protein CASSLGGLASYNEQFF. The chain is built from TRBV5-1 and TRBJ2-1, with 10 bases that match TRBD2. CDR1 is SGHRS, CDR2 YFSETQ, per germline. CDR3 length equals 16 residues. The junction had 1 base not matched to a gene; V was cut back by 0 bases and J by 1 base.